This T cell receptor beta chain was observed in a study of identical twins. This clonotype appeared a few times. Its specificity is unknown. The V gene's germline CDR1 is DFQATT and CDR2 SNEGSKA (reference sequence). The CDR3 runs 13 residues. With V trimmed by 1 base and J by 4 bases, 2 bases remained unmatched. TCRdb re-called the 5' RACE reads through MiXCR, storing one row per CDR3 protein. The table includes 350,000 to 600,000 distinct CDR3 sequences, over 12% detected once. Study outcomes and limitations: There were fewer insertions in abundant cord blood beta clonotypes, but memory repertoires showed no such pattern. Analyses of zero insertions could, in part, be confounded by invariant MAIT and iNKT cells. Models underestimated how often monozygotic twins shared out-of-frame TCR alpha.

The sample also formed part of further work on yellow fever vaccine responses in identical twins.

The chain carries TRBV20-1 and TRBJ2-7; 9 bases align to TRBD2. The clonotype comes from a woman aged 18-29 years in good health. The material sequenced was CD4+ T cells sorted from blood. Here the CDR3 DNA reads TGCAGTGCTAGAGTTAGCGGGAGTTACGAGCAGTACTTC. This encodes CSARVSGSYEQYF.